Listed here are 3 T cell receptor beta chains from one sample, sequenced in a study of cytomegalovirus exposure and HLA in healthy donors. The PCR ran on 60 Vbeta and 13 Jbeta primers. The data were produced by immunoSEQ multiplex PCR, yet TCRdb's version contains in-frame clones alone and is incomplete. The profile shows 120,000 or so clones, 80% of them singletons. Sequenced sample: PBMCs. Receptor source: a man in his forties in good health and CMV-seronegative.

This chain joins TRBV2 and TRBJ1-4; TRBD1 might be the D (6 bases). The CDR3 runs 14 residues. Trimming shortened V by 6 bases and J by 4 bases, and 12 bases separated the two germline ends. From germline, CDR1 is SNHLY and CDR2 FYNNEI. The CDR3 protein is CASRETGNNEKLFF. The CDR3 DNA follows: TGTGCCAGCAGAGAGACAGGCAATAATGAAAAACTGTTTTTT.

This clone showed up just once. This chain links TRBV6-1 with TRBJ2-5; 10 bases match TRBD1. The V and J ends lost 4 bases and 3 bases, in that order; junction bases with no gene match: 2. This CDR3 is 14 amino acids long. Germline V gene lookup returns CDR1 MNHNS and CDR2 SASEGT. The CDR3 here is CASSGGTGEETQYF. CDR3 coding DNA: TGTGCCAGCAGTGGCGGGACAGGGGAAGAGACCCAGTACTTC.

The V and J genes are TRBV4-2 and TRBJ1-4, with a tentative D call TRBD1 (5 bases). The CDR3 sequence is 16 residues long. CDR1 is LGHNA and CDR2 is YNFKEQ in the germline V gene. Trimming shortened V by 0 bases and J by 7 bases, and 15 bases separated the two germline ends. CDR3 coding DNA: TGTGCCAGCAGCCAAGATACGGGGGTACTTGGTGAAAAACTGTTTTTT. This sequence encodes CASSQDTGVLGEKLFF.